These 5 T cell receptor beta chains share one sample of origin, sequenced in a study of OX40 agonist ivuxolimab in advanced cancers. Method: immunoSEQ multiplex PCR; TCRdb's copy keeps in-frame clones and lacks some. The top ten clones hold 0.5% to 0.55% of a sample with roughly 77,000 clones, roughly 90% of them seen once. The sequencing here drew on CD4+ or CD8+ T cells sorted from blood, taken in a trial of the OX40 agonist ivuxolimab. These receptors were collected from an adult with an advanced solid tumor such as melanoma, head and neck, liver or kidney cancer.

The chain employs TRBV6-5 and TRBJ2-3; 12 bases agree with TRBD2. Losses at the gene ends were 5 bases for V and 3 bases for J; bases not matched to a gene: 3. There are 15 residues in the CDR3. The germline CDR1 and CDR2 sequences are MNHEY and SVGAGI. The CDR3 loop reads CASSPSGRVTDTQYF. Here the CDR3 DNA reads TGTGCCAGCAGTCCTAGCGGGAGGGTGACAGATACGCAGTATTTT.

The gene calls are TRBV2 and TRBJ1-1; D perhaps matches TRBD1 (6 bases). V lost 5 bases to trimming and J lost 1 base, with 8 bases between them. CDR3 length: 13 residues. The germline V gene encodes CDR1 SNHLY and CDR2 FYNNEI. Here the CDR3 DNA reads TGTGCCAGCAGTAGGGACACGAACACTGAAGCTTTCTTT. This translates into CASSRDTNTEAFF.

The J gene is TRBJ2-2, the V gene TRBV18, with D possibly being TRBD1 or TRBD2 (6 bases each). The germline V and J ends were trimmed by 3 bases and 3 bases, with 11 bases remaining between them. The CDR3 contains 15 residues. Germline V gene sequence: CDR1 KGHSH, CDR2 LQKENI. The CDR3 DNA sequence: TGTGCCAGCTCACCGACGGGGGCGGACACCGGGGAGCTGTTTTTT. Protein product: CASSPTGADTGELFF.

The chain uses TRBV11-2 and TRBJ2-3, with D perhaps TRBD2 (6 bases). Trimming took 8 bases from V and 6 from J, leaving 24 bases between them. Looked up from germline, CDR1 is SGHAT and CDR2 is FQNNGV. This CDR3 has 16 amino acids. The CDR3 region has the DNA TGTGCCAGCGGGTCCGGAGGGAGCTCCTTTGGGGATACGCAGTATTTT. This translates into CASGSGGSSFGDTQYF.

The rearrangement links TRBV6-5 to TRBJ1-6; tentative D call: TRBD1 (5 bases). CDR3 length equals 16 residues. Per germline, CDR1 MNHEY and CDR2 SVGAGI. The germline V and J ends were trimmed by 0 bases and 7 bases, with 13 bases remaining between them. Here the CDR3 DNA reads TGTGCCAGCAGTTACTCGATTCAGGGCCCCAATTCACCCCTCCACTTT. It is translated as CASSYSIQGPNSPLHF.